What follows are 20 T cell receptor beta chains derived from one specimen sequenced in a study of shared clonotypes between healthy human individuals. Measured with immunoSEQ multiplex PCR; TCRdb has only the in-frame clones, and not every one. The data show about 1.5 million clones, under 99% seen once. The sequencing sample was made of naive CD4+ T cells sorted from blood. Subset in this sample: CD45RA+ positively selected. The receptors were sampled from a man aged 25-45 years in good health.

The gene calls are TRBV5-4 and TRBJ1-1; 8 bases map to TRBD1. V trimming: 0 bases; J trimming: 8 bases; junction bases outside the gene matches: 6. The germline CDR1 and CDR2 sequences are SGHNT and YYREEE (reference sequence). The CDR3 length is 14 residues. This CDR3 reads CASSLGQGRREAFF. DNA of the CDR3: TGTGCCAGCAGCTTGGGACAGGGGAGGCGGGAAGCTTTCTTT.

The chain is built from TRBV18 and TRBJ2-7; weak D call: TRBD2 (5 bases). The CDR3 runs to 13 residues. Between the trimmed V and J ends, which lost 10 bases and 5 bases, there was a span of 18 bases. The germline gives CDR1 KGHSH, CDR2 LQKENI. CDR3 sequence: CATSNSGMHEQYF. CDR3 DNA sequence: TGTGCCACCTCCAATTCGGGGATGCACGAGCAGTACTTC. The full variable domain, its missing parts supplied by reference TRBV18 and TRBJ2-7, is NAGVMQNPRHLVRRRGQEARLRCSPMKGHSHVYWYRQLPEEGLKFMVYLQKENIIDESGMPKERFSAEFPKEGPSILRIQQVVRGDSAAYFCATSNSGMHEQYFGPGTRLTVT.

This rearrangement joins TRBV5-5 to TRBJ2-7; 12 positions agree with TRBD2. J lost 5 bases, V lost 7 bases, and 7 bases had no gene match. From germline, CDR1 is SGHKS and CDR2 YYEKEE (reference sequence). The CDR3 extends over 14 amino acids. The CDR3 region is CASGPSGRADEQYF. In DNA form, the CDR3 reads TGTGCCAGCGGTCCTAGCGGGAGGGCCGACGAGCAGTACTTC.

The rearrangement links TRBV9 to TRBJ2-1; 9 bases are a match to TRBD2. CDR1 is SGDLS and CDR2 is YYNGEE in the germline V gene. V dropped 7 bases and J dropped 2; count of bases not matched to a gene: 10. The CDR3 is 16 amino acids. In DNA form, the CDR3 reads TGTGCCAGCGGGGGAGTCGGGACTAGCCCCTACAATGAGCAGTTCTTC. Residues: CASGGVGTSPYNEQFF.

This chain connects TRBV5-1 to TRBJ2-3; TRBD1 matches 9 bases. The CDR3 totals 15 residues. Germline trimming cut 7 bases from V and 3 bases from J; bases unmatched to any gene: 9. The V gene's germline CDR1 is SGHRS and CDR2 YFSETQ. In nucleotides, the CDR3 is TGCGCCAGCCGAGACCCACAGGGGGCTACAGATACGCAGTATTTT. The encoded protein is CASRDPQGATDTQYF.

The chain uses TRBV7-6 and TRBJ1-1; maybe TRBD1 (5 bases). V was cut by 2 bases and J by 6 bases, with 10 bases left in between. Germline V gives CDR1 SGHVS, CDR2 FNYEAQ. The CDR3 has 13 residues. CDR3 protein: CASSLTQASEAFF. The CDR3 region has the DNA TGTGCCAGCAGCTTAACACAGGCCTCTGAAGCTTTCTTT.

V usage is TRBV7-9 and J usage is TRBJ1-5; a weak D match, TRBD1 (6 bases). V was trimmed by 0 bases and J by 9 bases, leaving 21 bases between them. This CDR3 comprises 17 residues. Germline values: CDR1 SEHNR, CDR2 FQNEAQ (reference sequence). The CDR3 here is CASSLASLRKGEWPQHF. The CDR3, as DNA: TGTGCCAGCAGCTTAGCCTCTCTCCGGAAGGGGGAATGGCCCCAGCATTTT.

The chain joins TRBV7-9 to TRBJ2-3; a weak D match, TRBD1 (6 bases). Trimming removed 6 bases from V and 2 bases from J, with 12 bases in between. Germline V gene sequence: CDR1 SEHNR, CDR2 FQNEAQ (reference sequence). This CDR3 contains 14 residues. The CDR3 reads CASSPQGNTDTQYF. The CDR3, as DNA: TGTGCCAGCAGTCCACAGGGAAACACAGATACGCAGTATTTT.

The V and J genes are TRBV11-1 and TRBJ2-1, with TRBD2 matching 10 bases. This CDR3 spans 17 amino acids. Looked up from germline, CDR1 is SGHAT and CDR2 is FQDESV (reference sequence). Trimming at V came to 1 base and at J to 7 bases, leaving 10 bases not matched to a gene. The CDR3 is CASSLERSGRARNEQFF. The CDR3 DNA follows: TGTGCCAGCAGCTTAGAAAGGAGCGGGAGGGCCCGGAATGAGCAGTTCTTC.

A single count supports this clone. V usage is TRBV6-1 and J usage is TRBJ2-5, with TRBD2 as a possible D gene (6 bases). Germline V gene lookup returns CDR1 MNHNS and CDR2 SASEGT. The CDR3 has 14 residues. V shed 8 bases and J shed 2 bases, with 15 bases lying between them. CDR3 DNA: TGTGCCAGCTCAGTTGCGGCGGGGCAAGAGACCCAGTACTTC. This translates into CASSVAAGQETQYF.

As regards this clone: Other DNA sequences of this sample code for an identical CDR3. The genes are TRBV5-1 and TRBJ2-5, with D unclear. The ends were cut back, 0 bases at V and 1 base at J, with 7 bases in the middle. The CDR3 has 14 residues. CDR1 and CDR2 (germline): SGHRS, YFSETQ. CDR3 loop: CASSLAGTQETQYF. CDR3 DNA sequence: TGCGCCAGCAGCTTGGCGGGCACCCAAGAGACCCAGTACTTC.

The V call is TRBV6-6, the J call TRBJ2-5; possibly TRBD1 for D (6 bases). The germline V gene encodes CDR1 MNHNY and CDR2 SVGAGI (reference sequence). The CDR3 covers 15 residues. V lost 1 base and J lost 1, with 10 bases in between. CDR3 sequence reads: CASSYYGGPQETQYF. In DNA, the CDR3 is TGTGCCAGCAGTTACTATGGGGGCCCCCAAGAGACCCAGTACTTC.

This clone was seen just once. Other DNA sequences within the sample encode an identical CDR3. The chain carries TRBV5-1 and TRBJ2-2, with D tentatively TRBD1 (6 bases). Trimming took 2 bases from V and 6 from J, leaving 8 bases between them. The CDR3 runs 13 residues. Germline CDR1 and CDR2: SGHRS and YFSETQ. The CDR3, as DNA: TGCGCCAGCAGCTTAGAGGGGGCCGGGGAGCTGTTTTTT. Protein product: CASSLEGAGELFF.

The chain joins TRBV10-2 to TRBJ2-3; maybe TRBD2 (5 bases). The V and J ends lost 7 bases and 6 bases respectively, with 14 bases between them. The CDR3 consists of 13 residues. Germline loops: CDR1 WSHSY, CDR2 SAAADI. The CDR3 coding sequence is TGCGCCAGCATAGATCTGCGAGGGGATACGCAGTATTTT. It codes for CASIDLRGDTQYF.

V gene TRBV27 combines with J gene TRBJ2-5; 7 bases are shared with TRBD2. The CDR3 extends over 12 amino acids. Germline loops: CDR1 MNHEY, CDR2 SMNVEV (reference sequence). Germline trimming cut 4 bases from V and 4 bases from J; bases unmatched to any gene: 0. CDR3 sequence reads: CASSWGGETQYF. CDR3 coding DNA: TGTGCCAGCAGTTGGGGGGGAGAGACCCAGTACTTC.

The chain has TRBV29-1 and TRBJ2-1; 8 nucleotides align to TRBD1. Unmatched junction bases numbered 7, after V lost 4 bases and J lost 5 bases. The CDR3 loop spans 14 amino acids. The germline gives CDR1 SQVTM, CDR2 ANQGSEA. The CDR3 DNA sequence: TGCAGCGTTGGGCCAGGGGGCTCAAACAATGAGCAGTTCTTC. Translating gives CSVGPGGSNNEQFF.

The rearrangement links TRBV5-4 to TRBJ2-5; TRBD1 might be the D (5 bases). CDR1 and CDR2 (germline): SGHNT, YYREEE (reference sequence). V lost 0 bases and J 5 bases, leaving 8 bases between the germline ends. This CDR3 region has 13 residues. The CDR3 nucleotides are TGTGCCAGCAGCTTGGGACAGCTGGAGACCCAGTACTTC. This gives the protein CASSLGQLETQYF.

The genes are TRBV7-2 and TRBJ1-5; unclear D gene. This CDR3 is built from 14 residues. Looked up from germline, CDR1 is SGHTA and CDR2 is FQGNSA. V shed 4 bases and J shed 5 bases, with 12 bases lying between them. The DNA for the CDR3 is TGTGCCAGCAGCTCAGACCCGTTTGATCAGCCCCAGCATTTT. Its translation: CASSSDPFDQPQHF.

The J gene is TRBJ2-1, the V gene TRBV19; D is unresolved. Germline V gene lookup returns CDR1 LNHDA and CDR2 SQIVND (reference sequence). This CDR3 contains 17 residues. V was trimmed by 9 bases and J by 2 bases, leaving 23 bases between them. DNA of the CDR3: TGTGCCAGCCTCTCCCTCACGGCCCAGACGCCCTACAATGAGCAGTTCTTC. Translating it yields CASLSLTAQTPYNEQFF.

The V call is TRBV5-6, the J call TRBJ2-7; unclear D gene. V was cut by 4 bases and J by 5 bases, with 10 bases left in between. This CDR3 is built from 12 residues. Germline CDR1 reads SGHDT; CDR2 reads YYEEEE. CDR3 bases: TGTGCCAGCAGCCTCACCTATCACGAGCAGTACTTC. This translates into CASSLTYHEQYF.